The present T cell receptor beta chain was sequenced within a study of blood T cell repertoires in COVID-19. In the study overall: Nucleic acid was either cDNA or gDNA, and it came from T cells, B-cell-depleted T cells, or PBMCs.

Per the original methods: Estimation of nucleated cell counts relied on the amplification of reference gene primers. The assay was immunoSEQ multiplex PCR, and TCRdb's table has in-frame clones only and misses some. The DNA was the basis for D and trimming; V, J and clone size are from that table. The sample lists over 150,000 clones, approximately 91% occurring once. The Seattle patients joined while their infection was active and were tracked longitudinally afterward. The V end was cut by 2 bases, the J end by 4 bases, with 14 bases between. The CDR3 totals 15 residues. Germline values: CDR1 ENHRY, CDR2 SYGVKD.

V usage is TRBV10-3 and J usage is TRBJ1-2; D is perhaps TRBD1 (6 bases). The clonotype comes from a man between 18 and 29 years old with COVID-19, enrolled during active disease. Sequencing was carried out using peripheral blood. The CDR3 DNA reads as TGTGCCATCAGTGAGGGACAGCGAGGGTCCTATGGCTACACCTTC. This encodes CAISEGQRGSYGYTF.